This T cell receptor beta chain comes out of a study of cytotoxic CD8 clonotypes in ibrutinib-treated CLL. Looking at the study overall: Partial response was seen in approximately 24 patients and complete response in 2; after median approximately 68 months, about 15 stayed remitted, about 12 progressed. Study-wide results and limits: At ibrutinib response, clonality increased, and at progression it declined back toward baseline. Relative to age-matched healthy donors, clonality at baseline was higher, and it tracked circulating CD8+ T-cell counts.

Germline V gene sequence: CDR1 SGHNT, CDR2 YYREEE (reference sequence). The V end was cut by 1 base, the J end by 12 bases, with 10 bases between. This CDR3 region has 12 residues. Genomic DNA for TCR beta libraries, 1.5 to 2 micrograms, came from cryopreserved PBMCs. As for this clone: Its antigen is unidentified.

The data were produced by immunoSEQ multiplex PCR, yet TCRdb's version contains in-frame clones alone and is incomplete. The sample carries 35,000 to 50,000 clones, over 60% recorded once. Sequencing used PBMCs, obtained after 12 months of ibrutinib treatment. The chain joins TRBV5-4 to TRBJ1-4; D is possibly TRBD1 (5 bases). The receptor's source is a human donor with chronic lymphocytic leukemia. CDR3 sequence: CASSLWGDELFF. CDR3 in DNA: TGTGCCAGCAGCTTGTGGGGGGATGAACTGTTTTTT. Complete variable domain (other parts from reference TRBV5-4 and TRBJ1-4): ETGVTQSPTHLIKTRGQQVTLRCSSQSGHNTVSWYQQALGQGPQFIFQYYREEENGRGNFPPRFSGLQFPNYSSELNVNALELDDSALYLCASSLWGDELFFGSGTQLSVL.